Here is one TCR beta chain with its context. The junction does not match germline at one end; this may be a read error. Assay: immunoSEQ multiplex PCR; the TCRdb copy retains only in-frame clones and omits some. Of fewer than 45,000 clones listed, almost 95% are singletons. Germline CDR1 and CDR2: SGHRS and YFSETQ. CDR3 length: 14 residues. This specimen comes from a study of T cell changes during pregnancy in multiple sclerosis. The sample was CD8+ T cells from peripheral blood mononuclear cells, taken in the third trimester of pregnancy. This clonotype was sampled from a female donor with multiple sclerosis, enrolled in a pregnancy study. This chain uses TRBV5-1 with TRBJ2-7; maybe TRBD1 (6 bases). CDR3 in DNA: TGCGCCAGCAGCCCCACAGGGTCCTCCGACGAGCAGTACTTC. This gives the protein CASSPTGSSDEQYF.